This T cell receptor (beta chain) was sequenced for a study of blood T cell repertoires in COVID-19. Germline CDR1 and CDR2: MNHEY and SMNVEV (reference sequence). The CDR3 is made up of 13 amino acids. V gave up 5 bases and J gave up 2 bases, with 7 bases separating them. Sequencing was performed with immunoSEQ multiplex PCR; in TCRdb, only in-frame clones are kept and a portion is missing. The sample consists of hundreds of thousands of clones, about 88% of them appearing once. The V call is TRBV27, the J call TRBJ1-3; D remains ambiguous. The sample taken for sequencing was PBMCs or T cells enriched from blood (not recorded which). This clonotype was obtained from a woman aged 18-29 years who had been exposed to COVID-19. CDR3 region: CASSLSAGNTIYF. The CDR3 DNA is TGTGCCAGCAGTCTTTCCGCTGGAAACACCATATATTTT.